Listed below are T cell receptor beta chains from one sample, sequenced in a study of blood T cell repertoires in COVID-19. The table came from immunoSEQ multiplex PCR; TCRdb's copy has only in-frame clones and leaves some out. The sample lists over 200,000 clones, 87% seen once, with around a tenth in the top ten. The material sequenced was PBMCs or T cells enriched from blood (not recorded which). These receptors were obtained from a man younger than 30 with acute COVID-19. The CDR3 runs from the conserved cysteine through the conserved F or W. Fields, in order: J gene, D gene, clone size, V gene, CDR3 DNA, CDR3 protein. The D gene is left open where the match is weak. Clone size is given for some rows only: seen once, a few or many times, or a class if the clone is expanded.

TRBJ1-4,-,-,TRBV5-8,TGTGCCAGCAGCCCGCGGACAAGGAGGGGTGAAAAACTGTTTTTT,CASSPRTRRGEKLFF
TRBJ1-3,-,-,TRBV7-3,TGTGCCAGCAGCTTAACGTCGGAGGGATCTGGAAACACCATATATTTT,CASSLTSEGSGNTIYF
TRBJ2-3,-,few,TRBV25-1,TGTGCCAGCAGTGAATTAGATACAGATACGCAGTATTTT,CASSELDTDTQYF
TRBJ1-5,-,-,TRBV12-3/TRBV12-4,TGTGCCAGCAGTTGGGCGAGTTCGGGGGACCAGCATTTT,CASSWASSGDQHF
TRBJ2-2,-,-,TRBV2,TGTGCCAGCAGGGTGACTTCTAGGAACACCGGGGAGCTGTTTTTT,CASRVTSRNTGELFF
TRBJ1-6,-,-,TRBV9,TGTGCCAGCAGCCCGCCCCCGGGGTCACCCCTCCACTTT,CASSPPPGSPLHF
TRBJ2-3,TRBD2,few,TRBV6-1,TGTGCCAGCAGTGAAAGCGGGAGCGGCGCAGATACGCAGTATTTT,CASSESGSGADTQYF
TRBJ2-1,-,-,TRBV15,TGTGCCACCAGCAGAGGGATTGGTGGGAGGCTTGTCTACAATGATGAGTTCTTC,CATSRGIGGRLVYNDEFF
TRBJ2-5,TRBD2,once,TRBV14,TGTGCCAGCAGCCAAGAGTCACTAGCGGAAATAGAGACCCAGTACTTC,CASSQESLAEIETQYF
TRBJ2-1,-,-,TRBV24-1,TGTGCCACCAGTGATCTACAGGGCCGCAATGAGCAGTTCTTC,CATSDLQGRNEQFF